This T cell receptor beta chain was sequenced in a study of T cells in tuberculosis. Study summary: In South Africa, adults with active tuberculosis were compared with IGRA-negative and latently infected IGRA-positive adolescents. Findings and limits, study-wide: Smaller alpha distances in active tuberculosis partly reflected shorter CDR3-alpha lengths. Active tuberculosis alpha repertoires lay closer to GMM-specific TCRs than controls'.

Remarks on this clone: The antigen remains undetermined. The junction departs from germline at one end; a sequencing error may be responsible.

At study entry, adolescents had tuberculin skin tests and IGRA screening. Germline V gene data show CDR1 as GTSNPN and CDR2 as SVGIG (reference sequence). This CDR3 comprises 13 residues. Profiled with immunoSEQ multiplex PCR; TCRdb holds only in-frame clones, not every one. Of tens of thousands of clones listed, 97% are singletons. V usage is TRBV30 and J usage is TRBJ1-2; D remains unclear. The clonotype comes from a donor under 30 with latent tuberculosis or without tuberculosis infection. Material for sequencing was PBMCs. CDR3 sequence (DNA): TGTGCCTGGAGTGTACTAGCCGACTATTCCGACCCCTTC. This encodes CAWSVLADYSDPF. Full variable domain (remainder filled in from reference TRBV30 and TRBJ1-2): SQTIHQWPATLVQPVGSPLSLECTVEGTSNPNLYWYRQAAGRGLQLLFYSVGIGQISSEVPQNLSASRPQDRQFILSSKKLLLSDSGFYLCAWSVLADYSDPFGSGTRLTVV.